This T cell receptor (beta chain) was identified during a study of blood T cell repertoires in COVID-19. As for the study in general: The United States, Italy and Spain provided the acute and convalescent COVID-19 samples. In each case, the material was cDNA or gDNA derived from T cells, B-cell-depleted T cells, or PBMCs.

The CDR3 is made up of 15 amino acids. V shed 1 base and J 7 bases; nucleotides not matched to a gene: 6. CDR1 and CDR2 (germline): LGHNA, YSLEER. As processed by the authors: Reference gene primers were amplified, and this amplification served to estimate nucleated cell counts. Only in-frame clones appear in the TCRdb table, and some are missing; sequencing was by immunoSEQ multiplex PCR. The V and J calls and the clone size are those of that table, but D and trimming were determined from the DNA. The sample has approximately 170,000 clones; approximately 86% are singletons. Sequenced material: peripheral blood. V gene TRBV4-3 combines with J gene TRBJ2-1; 8 nucleotides align to TRBD2. The receptor was derived from a man aged 55 to 70 who had recovered from COVID-19. The CDR3 sequence is CASSQGRTSTNEQFF. Written as DNA, the CDR3 is TGCGCCAGCAGCCAAGGCCGGACTAGCACGAATGAGCAGTTCTTC.